This T cell receptor (beta chain) was found in a study of response to subunit inactivated influenza vaccine. TCRdb passed the RT-PCR reads through MiXCR, listing each CDR3 protein once. The sample contains hundreds of thousands of distinct CDR3 sequences, 12% of which appear only once. Deletions cut 1 base from V and 0 bases from J, with 7 bases between. This CDR3 is 14 amino acids long. Looked up from germline, CDR1 is LGHNA and CDR2 is YNFKEQ. Sequencing used PBMCs from blood, obtained on the day of vaccination. This TCR was sampled from a man over 45 who received an inactivated influenza vaccine. The chain employs TRBV4-2 and TRBJ2-7; D is unresolved. DNA for the CDR3: TGTGCCAGCAGCCAAGGCTACAACTCCTACGAGCAGTACTTC. Translated, it gives CASSQGYNSYEQYF.